Listed here are 5 T cell receptor beta chains from one sample, sequenced in a study of T cell responses to AZD1222 COVID-19 vaccine. Only in-frame clones appear in the TCRdb table, and some are missing; sequencing was by immunoSEQ multiplex PCR. The top ten hold about 4% of the sample, which has 150,000 to 200,000 clones, more than 80% seen once. Here the sequenced sample was peripheral blood, taken on day 0 of AZD1222 vaccination. Receptors originate from an adult in good health.

The V and J genes are TRBV18 and TRBJ1-6; D gene ambiguous. The CDR3 is made up of 14 amino acids. The germline CDR1 and CDR2 sequences are KGHSH and LQKENI. Trimming shortened V by 2 bases and J by 9 bases, and 11 bases separated the two germline ends. CDR3 protein: CASSPAPIASPLHF. The CDR3 bases are TGTGCCAGCTCACCAGCGCCGATAGCTTCACCCCTCCACTTT.

The chain combines TRBV7-2 with TRBJ2-3; D is undetermined. The CDR3 runs to 12 residues. Germline V lookup: CDR1 SGHTA, CDR2 FQGNSA. Trimming removed 5 bases at V and 7 bases at J, with 10 bases between. The CDR3 loop is CASSPFSNTQYF. DNA for the CDR3: TGTGCCAGCAGCCCTTTCTCGAATACGCAGTATTTT.

J is TRBJ2-7 and V is TRBV9; 9 nucleotides agree with TRBD1. CDR1 is SGDLS and CDR2 is YYNGEE in the germline V gene. The CDR3 sequence is 14 residues long. With V trimmed by 4 bases and J by 4 bases, 6 bases remained unmatched. DNA of the CDR3: TGTGCCAGCAGCACTCAAGGACAGGGGTACGAGCAGTACTTC. Translation gives CASSTQGQGYEQYF.

The CDR3 DNA reads TGTGCCAGCAGTCCGAGACAGGTCGGGGCCCTCTATGGCTACACCTTC. It yields the protein CASSPRQVGALYGYTF. The V gene is TRBV7-8, the J gene TRBJ1-2, with D perhaps matching TRBD1 (6 bases). There are 16 residues in the CDR3. Germline V gene lookup returns CDR1 SGHVS and CDR2 FQNEAQ. The V end was cut by 6 bases, the J end by 4 bases, with 21 bases between.

V and J are TRBV29-1 and TRBJ1-1; tentative D call: TRBD1 (5 bases). In germline, CDR1 is SQVTM, CDR2 ANQGSEA. The CDR3 is made up of 14 amino acids. Trimming pared 4 bases from V and 4 bases from J, leaving 16 bases between. The CDR3 loop is CSVVGQLGSTEAFF. DNA of the CDR3: TGCAGCGTTGTAGGACAACTAGGGAGCACTGAAGCTTTCTTT.